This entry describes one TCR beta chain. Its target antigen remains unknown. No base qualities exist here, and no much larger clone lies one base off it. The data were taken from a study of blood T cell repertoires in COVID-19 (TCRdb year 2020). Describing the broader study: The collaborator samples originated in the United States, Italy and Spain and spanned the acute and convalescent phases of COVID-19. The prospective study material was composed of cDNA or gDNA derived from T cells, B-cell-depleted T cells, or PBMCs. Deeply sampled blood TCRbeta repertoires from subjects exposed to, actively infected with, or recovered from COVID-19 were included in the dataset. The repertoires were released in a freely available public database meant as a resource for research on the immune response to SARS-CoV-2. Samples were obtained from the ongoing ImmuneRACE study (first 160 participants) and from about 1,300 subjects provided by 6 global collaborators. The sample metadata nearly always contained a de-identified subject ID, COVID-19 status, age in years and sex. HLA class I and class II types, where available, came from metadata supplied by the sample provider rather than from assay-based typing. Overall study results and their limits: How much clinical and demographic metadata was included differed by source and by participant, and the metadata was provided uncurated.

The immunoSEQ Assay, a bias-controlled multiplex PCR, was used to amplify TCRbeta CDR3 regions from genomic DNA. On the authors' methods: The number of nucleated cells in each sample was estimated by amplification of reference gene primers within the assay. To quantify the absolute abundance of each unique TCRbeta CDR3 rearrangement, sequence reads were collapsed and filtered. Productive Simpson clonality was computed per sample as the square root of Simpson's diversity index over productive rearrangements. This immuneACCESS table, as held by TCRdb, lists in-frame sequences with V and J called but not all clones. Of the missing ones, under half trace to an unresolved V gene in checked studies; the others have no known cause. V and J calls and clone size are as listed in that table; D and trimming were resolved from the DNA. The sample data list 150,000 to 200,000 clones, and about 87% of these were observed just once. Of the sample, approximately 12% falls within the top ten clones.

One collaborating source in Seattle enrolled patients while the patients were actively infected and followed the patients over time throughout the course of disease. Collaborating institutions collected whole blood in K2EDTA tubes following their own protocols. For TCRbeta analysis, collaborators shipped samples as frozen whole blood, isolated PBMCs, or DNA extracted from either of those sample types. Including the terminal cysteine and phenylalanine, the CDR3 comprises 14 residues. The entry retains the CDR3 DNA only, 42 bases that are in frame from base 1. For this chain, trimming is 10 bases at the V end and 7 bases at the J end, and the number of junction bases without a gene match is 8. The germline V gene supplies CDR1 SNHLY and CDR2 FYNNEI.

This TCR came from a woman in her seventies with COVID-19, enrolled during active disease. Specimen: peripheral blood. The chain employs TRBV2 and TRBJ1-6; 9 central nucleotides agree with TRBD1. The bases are TGTGCCATACCCCGGACAGGGGAAAATTCACCCCTCCACTTT. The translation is CAIPRTGENSPLHF.